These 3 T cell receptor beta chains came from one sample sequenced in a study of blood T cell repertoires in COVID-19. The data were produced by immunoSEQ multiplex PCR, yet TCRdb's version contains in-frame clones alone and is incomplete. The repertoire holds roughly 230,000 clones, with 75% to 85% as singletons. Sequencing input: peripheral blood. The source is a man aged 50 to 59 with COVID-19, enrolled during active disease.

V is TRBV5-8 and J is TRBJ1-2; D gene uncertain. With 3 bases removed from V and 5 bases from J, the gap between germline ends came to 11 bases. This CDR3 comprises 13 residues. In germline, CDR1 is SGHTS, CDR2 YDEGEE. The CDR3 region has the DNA TGTGCCAGCAGCTCCGCGGTGAAGTATGGCTACACCTTC. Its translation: CASSSAVKYGYTF.

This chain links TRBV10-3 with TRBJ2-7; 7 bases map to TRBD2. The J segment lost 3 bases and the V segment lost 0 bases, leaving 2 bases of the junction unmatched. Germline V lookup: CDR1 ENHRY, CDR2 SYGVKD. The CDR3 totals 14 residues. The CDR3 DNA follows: TGTGCCATCAGTGAGTCGGGCGGGAGCTACGAGCAGTACTTC. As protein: CAISESGGSYEQYF.

The CDR3 DNA sequence: TGTGCCAGCAGTGAATCGGGGGTCAAGAGCTATGGCTACACCTTC. Its protein product is CASSESGVKSYGYTF. V gene TRBV25-1 combines with J gene TRBJ1-2; D perhaps matches TRBD1 (5 bases). The CDR3 totals 15 residues. Deletions cut 1 base from V and 4 bases from J, with 13 bases between. CDR1 and CDR2 from the germline V gene are MGHDK and SYGVNS.